Listed below are T cell receptor beta chains from one sample, sequenced in a study of blood T cells in healthy people across ages. One entry per CDR3 protein results from TCRdb running MiXCR on the 5' RACE reads. The sample contains around 940,000 distinct CDR3 sequences, roughly half of which appear only once. The sample taken for sequencing was blood. The source of these receptors is an older woman in good health. The CDR3 runs from the conserved cysteine through the conserved F or W. D genes are given only for firm matches. Only part of the rows carry a size: once, few, many, or a class if the clone is expanded.

j_call v_call clone_size d_call cdr3_nt cdr3_aa
TRBJ1-2 TRBV6-2/TRBV6-3 many . TGTGCCAGCACCTCCTACCGGGACCATTCTAACTATGGCTACACCTTC CASTSYRDHSNYGYTF
TRBJ2-7 TRBV19 . . TGTGCCAGTAGTATAGCAGGGAACTCCTACGAGCAGTACTTC CASSIAGNSYEQYF
TRBJ1-2 TRBV29-1 . . TGCAGCGTTGACCTGGGTGCTAACTATGGCTACACCTTC CSVDLGANYGYTF
TRBJ2-5 TRBV7-9 . TRBD2 TGTGCCAGCAGCCCGCCTCTAGCGGAAGAGACCCAGTACTTC CASSPPLAEETQYF
TRBJ2-7 TRBV20-1 few TRBD1 TGCAGTCTGGGGCGGACAGGGGGCGAGCAGTACTTC CSLGRTGGEQYF
TRBJ2-7 TRBV5-1 . TRBD1 TGCGCCAGCAGCTCGGGGGACAGGGGGCTCTCCTACGAGCAGTACTTC CASSSGDRGLSYEQYF
TRBJ2-6 TRBV9 . . TGTGCCAGCAGCACCCGGGACAGACTAGGCTCTGGGGCCAACGTCCTGACTTTC CASSTRDRLGSGANVLTF
TRBJ2-1 TRBV4-2 few . TGTGCCAGCAGCCGCATAAATGAGCAGTTCTTC CASSRINEQFF
TRBJ2-3 TRBV9 many . TGTGCCAGCAGCGTAGTGTCCACCAGCACAGATACGCAGTATTTT CASSVVSTSTDTQYF
TRBJ2-1 TRBV28 . TRBD1 TGTGTCAGCAGTCCAAAAACAGGGGTCGCCTACAATGAGCAGTTCTTC CVSSPKTGVAYNEQFF
TRBJ2-1 TRBV28 . TRBD2 TGTGCCAGCAGTAAGACTAGCGGGAATTACAATGAGCAGTTCTTC CASSKTSGNYNEQFF
TRBJ2-7 TRBV29-1 many TRBD1 TGCAGCGTCATGGGACAGGCCTACGAGCAGTACTTC CSVMGQAYEQYF
TRBJ2-5 TRBV4-1 . TRBD2 TGCGCCAGCAGCTACCCCTGGGGCGGACTAGCGGGAAAGAGGGAGACCCAGTACTTC CASSYPWGGLAGKRETQYF